This passage covers 23 T cell receptor beta chains from one sample sequenced in a study of blood T cell repertoires in COVID-19. This table comes from immunoSEQ multiplex PCR, and its TCRdb copy is limited to in-frame clones, with some not included. This sample has about 220,000 clones, with roughly 80% found just once. The specimen sequenced was PBMCs or T cells enriched from blood (not recorded which). The receptors were sampled from a woman aged 40 to 50 with acute COVID-19.

The chain carries TRBV15 and TRBJ1-5, with 7 bases aligning to TRBD1. J lost 0 bases, V lost 5 bases, and 4 bases had no gene match. The CDR3 is made up of 15 amino acids. The germline gives CDR1 LNHNV, CDR2 YYDKDF (reference sequence). The CDR3 sequence: CATSQDRSSNQPQHF. For the CDR3, the DNA is TGTGCCACCAGCCAGGACAGGTCTAGCAATCAGCCCCAGCATTTT. The entire variable domain, with the rest obtained from reference TRBV15 and TRBJ1-5, is as follows: DAMVIQNPRYQVTQFGKPVTLSCSQTLNHNVMYWYQQKSSQAPKLLFHYYDKDFNNEADTPDNFQSRRPNTSFCFLDIRSPGLGDTAMYLCATSQDRSSNQPQHFGDGTRLSIL.

This clone has only a few counts. CDR3: CASSHGANTEAFF. The CDR3 bases are TGCGCCAGCAGCCATGGGGCGAACACTGAAGCTTTCTTT. The chain combines TRBV4-3 with TRBJ1-1, with D maybe TRBD1 (5 bases). The CDR3 spans 13 residues. From germline, CDR1 is LGHNA and CDR2 YSLEER. V lost 3 bases to trimming and J lost 1 base, with 6 bases between them.

The V and J genes are TRBV29-1 and TRBJ1-2; 9 positions agree with TRBD1. With 3 bases clipped from V and 4 bases from J, the junction kept 6 bases outside the gene matches. There are 14 residues in the CDR3. Germline V gene lookup returns CDR1 SQVTM and CDR2 ANQGSEA. The CDR3 is CSVDRGQGSYGYTF. Written as DNA, the CDR3 is TGCAGCGTTGATAGGGGACAGGGATCCTATGGCTACACCTTC.

V usage is TRBV24-1 and J usage is TRBJ2-5; tentative D call: TRBD1 (5 bases). Germline V gene lookup returns CDR1 KGHDR and CDR2 SFDVKD. The CDR3 totals 13 residues. Between the trimmed V and J ends, which lost 3 bases and 5 bases, there was a span of 9 bases. This CDR3 is CATSDPGMETQYF. CDR3 bases: TGTGCCACCAGTGATCCAGGGATGGAGACCCAGTACTTC.

The rearrangement uses TRBV11-2 and TRBJ1-5; D not certain. The CDR3 sequence is 13 residues long. Germline V lookup: CDR1 SGHAT, CDR2 FQNNGV. With 5 bases removed from V and 7 bases from J, the gap between germline ends came to 12 bases. CDR3 protein: CASSPQPGQPQHF. The CDR3 DNA reads TGTGCCAGCAGCCCCCAACCGGGACAGCCCCAGCATTTT. Full variable domain (missing parts from reference TRBV11-2 and TRBJ1-5): EAGVAQSPRYKIIEKRQSVAFWCNPISGHATLYWYQQILGQGPKLLIQFQNNGVVDDSQLPKDRFSAERLKGVDSTLKIQPAKLEDSAVYLCASSPQPGQPQHFGDGTRLSIL.

V usage is TRBV24-1 and J usage is TRBJ2-5; 9 nucleotides align to TRBD1. The V gene end was trimmed by 4 bases and the J gene end by 5 bases; junction bases not matched to a gene: 10. CDR3 size: 16 residues. Germline lookup yields CDR1 KGHDR and CDR2 SFDVKD. CDR3 sequence: CATSDIRTGAKETQYF. The DNA of the CDR3 is TGTGCCACCAGTGACATCAGGACAGGGGCAAAGGAGACCCAGTACTTC.

This chain joins TRBV3-1 (or the pseudogene TRBV3-2) and TRBJ1-3; perhaps TRBD1 as D (5 bases). The CDR3 extends over 14 amino acids. Germline values: CDR1 LGHDT, CDR2 YNNKEL (reference sequence). The V end was cut by 5 bases, the J end by 4 bases, with 12 bases between. CDR3 nucleotides: TGTGCCAGCAGCTTCTCGGGGGGAGGAAACACCATATATTTT. Translated: CASSFSGGGNTIYF.

The V gene is TRBV15, the J gene TRBJ1-1; perhaps TRBD1 as D (5 bases). This CDR3 spans 14 amino acids. Germline V gene lookup returns CDR1 LNHNV and CDR2 YYDKDF (reference sequence). V lost 5 bases, J lost 4 bases, and 14 bases lay in between. The CDR3 sequence: CATSPTGGFTEAFF. For the CDR3, the DNA is TGTGCCACCAGCCCAACGGGGGGATTCACTGAAGCTTTCTTT.

In its sample, this clone was seen a few times. CDR3 in amino acids: CASSLGYSNQPQHF. CDR3 sequence (DNA): TGTGCCAGCAGCCTCGGGTATAGCAATCAGCCCCAGCATTTT. V and J are TRBV7-9 and TRBJ1-5; no clear D. Trimming removed 5 bases at V and 0 bases at J, with 8 bases between. The CDR3 is made up of 14 amino acids. Looked up from germline, CDR1 is SEHNR and CDR2 is FQNEAQ (reference sequence).

The J gene is TRBJ1-1, the V gene TRBV4-3; a weak D match, TRBD1 (5 bases). This CDR3 region has 14 residues. CDR1 and CDR2 from the germline V gene are LGHNA and YSLEER. V was clipped by 1 base and J by 4 bases, with 10 bases between them. CDR3 nucleotide sequence: TGCGCCAGCAGCCAAGTAGGGGATGGCACTGAAGCTTTCTTT. Protein product: CASSQVGDGTEAFF.

CDR3 sequence reads: CASSLGVASTGELFF. The CDR3 DNA sequence: TGTGCCAGCAGCTTAGGCGTCGCCTCCACCGGGGAGCTGTTTTTT. V usage is TRBV7-6 and J usage is TRBJ2-2, with D unresolved. Looked up from germline, CDR1 is SGHVS and CDR2 is FNYEAQ. The CDR3 covers 15 residues. The ends were cut back, 1 base at V and 4 bases at J, with 10 bases in the middle.

This clone was detected only a few times. The CDR3 coding sequence is TGTGCCAGCTCTGGGACAGGGGGGCAAGAGACCCAGTACTTC. This codes for CASSGTGGQETQYF. The chain employs TRBV6-5 and TRBJ2-5, with 11 bases identical to TRBD1. Losses at the gene ends were 8 bases for V and 2 bases for J; bases not matched to a gene: 4. CDR3 length: 14 amino acids. Germline-derived CDR1 and CDR2 are MNHEY and SVGAGI.

The chain has TRBV15 and TRBJ2-7; TRBD2 is a possible D gene (5 bases). The CDR3 loop spans 14 amino acids. Trimming took off 0 bases at V and 5 bases at J, with 11 bases between the two ends. The germline V gene has CDR1 LNHNV and CDR2 YYDKDF (reference sequence). This CDR3 reads CATSRDRLGNEQYF. CDR3 bases: TGTGCCACCAGCAGAGATAGGCTCGGGAACGAGCAGTACTTC.

The chain combines TRBV5-6 with TRBJ1-2, with D tentatively TRBD1 (6 bases). The CDR3 totals 14 residues. V dropped 4 bases and J dropped 6 bases, with 16 bases sitting between them. Germline-derived CDR1 and CDR2 are SGHDT and YYEEEE. CDR3 protein: CASSQPRTGNGYTF. CDR3 DNA sequence: TGTGCCAGCAGCCAACCAAGAACAGGGAATGGCTACACCTTC.

The chain carries TRBV7-2 and TRBJ2-7; no clear D gene. CDR1 is SGHTA and CDR2 is FQGNSA in the germline V gene. The CDR3 is made up of 14 amino acids. Deletions cut 1 base from V and 3 bases from J, with 10 bases between. CDR3 DNA: TGTGCCAGCAGCTTAGGACTGGCTGGCTACGAGCAGTACTTC. This translates into CASSLGLAGYEQYF.

CDR3 DNA sequence: TGTGCCAGCAGGGAGGCAGGGAGGGATCGTTCACCCCTCCACTTT. This sequence encodes CASREAGRDRSPLHF. The gene calls are TRBV28 and TRBJ1-6, with D possibly matching TRBD1 (5 bases). This CDR3 has 15 residues. The V gene lost 6 bases and the J gene lost 9 bases, with 18 bases spanning the gap. Per germline, CDR1 MDHEN and CDR2 SYDVKM.

The chain is built from TRBV29-1 and TRBJ1-2; 8 positions match TRBD1. J lost 4 bases, V lost 4 bases, and 8 bases had no gene match. Germline CDR1 SQVTM, CDR2 ANQGSEA. The CDR3 consists of 14 residues. The CDR3 loop is CSVVTGGSSYGYTF. As DNA, the CDR3 is TGCAGCGTTGTCACAGGGGGTTCCTCCTATGGCTACACCTTC.

The chain has TRBV7-9 and TRBJ1-5; 7 nucleotides agree with TRBD1. Germline V lookup: CDR1 SEHNR, CDR2 FQNEAQ (reference sequence). CDR3 size: 15 residues. Germline trimming cut 5 bases from V and 5 bases from J; bases unmatched to any gene: 9. CDR3 sequence: CASSVQGSSYQPQHF. In DNA form, the CDR3 reads TGTGCCAGCAGCGTACAGGGGAGTAGTTATCAGCCCCAGCATTTT.

The rearrangement joins TRBV29-1 to TRBJ2-1; D perhaps matches TRBD2 (5 bases). The V gene's germline CDR1 is SQVTM and CDR2 ANQGSEA. V dropped 4 bases and J dropped 7 bases, with 17 bases sitting between them. This CDR3 is 14 amino acids long. The CDR3 nucleotides read TGCAGCGTTGGAGTTCCGGGAAAGCCAAATGAGCAGTTCTTC. Amino acid sequence: CSVGVPGKPNEQFF.

This clone appeared a few times. The chain is built from TRBV11-2 and TRBJ2-5; tentative D call: TRBD2 (5 bases). This CDR3 is 13 amino acids long. The germline CDR1 and CDR2 sequences are SGHAT and FQNNGV. V lost 3 bases to trimming and J lost 4 bases, with 9 bases between them. CDR3 DNA: TGTGCCAGCAGCTTTGGGGAGTCAGAGACCCAGTACTTC. Translated, it gives CASSFGESETQYF. Full variable domain (remainder filled in from reference TRBV11-2 and TRBJ2-5): EAGVAQSPRYKIIEKRQSVAFWCNPISGHATLYWYQQILGQGPKLLIQFQNNGVVDDSQLPKDRFSAERLKGVDSTLKIQPAKLEDSAVYLCASSFGESETQYFGPGTRLLVL.

This clone has just one count. This chain uses TRBV7-3 with TRBJ1-2; 7 positions match TRBD1. The germline V gene has CDR1 SGHTA and CDR2 FQGTGA. The CDR3 covers 18 residues. The V segment lost 1 base and the J segment 4 bases; nucleotides outside the gene matches: 15. The CDR3 reads CASSLRGDSKRAFYGYTF. In DNA form, the CDR3 reads TGTGCCAGCAGCTTAAGGGGGGACAGCAAGAGGGCTTTCTATGGCTACACCTTC.

This rearrangement joins TRBV27 to TRBJ2-7, with 9 positions matching TRBD1. The germline V gene has CDR1 MNHEY and CDR2 SMNVEV (reference sequence). The junction had 8 bases not matched to a gene; V was cut back by 7 bases and J by 7 bases. There are 13 residues in the CDR3. CDR3 sequence (DNA): TGTGCCAGCACCAAGGACAGGGGAAGAGAGCAGTACTTC. It specifies CASTKDRGREQYF.

The V and J genes are TRBV27 and TRBJ2-2; the match to TRBD2 covers 14 bases. The CDR3 totals 17 residues. Germline assignment: CDR1 MNHEY and CDR2 SMNVEV (reference sequence). V was clipped by 9 bases and J by 1 base; unmatched bases: 7. Written as DNA, the CDR3 is TGTGCCAGTAGATGGACTAGCGGGGGGCTGAACACCGGGGAGCTGTTTTTT. Amino acid sequence: CASRWTSGGLNTGELFF.